This entry features one T cell receptor beta chain sequence. Its antigen is not yet known. No base quality values were provided; no much bigger clone lies one nucleotide off. Using the deep immunoSEQ assay, multiplex PCR amplified TCR CDR3 regions from genomic DNA. For each cell subset, the extracted genomic DNA was distributed evenly across all wells of several immunoSEQ 96-well plates, and each plate served as one replicate. Each replicate PCR for sorted subsets received around 200 ng genomic DNA, equal to about 30,000 T cell genomes. The purified libraries were quantified using a Qubit 3.0 fluorometer, sized with a Bioanalyzer 2100, and then quantified again using the KAPA Library Quantification kit. A separate single-read 150-cycle Illumina NextSeq 550 flow cell was used to sequence each immunoSEQ 96-well plate. The authors' pipeline ran thus. The immunoSEQ output contained only junctional sequences without quality scores, so filtering could not match that applied to full-length reads. To assign V/J genes and CDR3, sequences were annotated against IMGT germline references using PyIR, a Python wrapper for IgBLAST v1.9. Reads were removed for weak V/J assignments (E-value above 1e-6), missing CDR3, stop codons, out-of-frame junctions, or ambiguous translated residues. V3J clonotypes were defined as sequences sharing an identical inferred V gene, J gene, and CDR3 amino acid sequence. Percentage overlap between repertoires was calculated by dividing the number of shared unique clonotypes by the size of the smaller repertoire. Repertoire richness was assessed with RTK rarefaction, the Chao1 estimator, and Recon v2.1 estimates of unobserved clonotypes. Generation probabilities were computed with OLGA for all TCRbeta clonotypes obtained by the gDNA method from a handful of donors. TCRdb took over this immuneACCESS table, retaining in-frame rearrangements with V and J assigned. Such tables are incomplete; in checked studies, under half of the missing clones stem from an unresolved V gene, and the remainder is unexplained. V and J calls and clone size follow that table, whereas D and trimming were derived from the DNA. This sample is represented by millions of clones; more than 85% of them were singletons. The ten largest make up under 0.45% of the sample.

Between the V and J ends, shortened by 5 bases and 11 bases respectively, the junction contains 27 bases. According to the germline V gene, CDR1 reads SGHTA and CDR2 reads FQGTGA. From cysteine to phenylalanine, the CDR3 is 16 amino acids long. Only the CDR3 DNA is retained, 48 bases long and in frame from the first base. These data belong to a study of shared clonotypes between healthy human individuals (dated by TCRdb to the early 2020s). A note on the overall study: The cohort comprised a couple of women and a few men aged 18 to 49 years. For each donor, CD4 naive and CD4 memory were each given three plates, CD8 naive was given two plates, and CD8 memory was given one plate. The study deeply sequenced blood TCR repertoires of five healthy adults to estimate repertoire size and the extent of clonotype sharing between individuals. To increase sequencing depth and limit assay-specific biases, TCR repertoire library preparation and sequencing were carried out by different laboratories using diverse techniques. Each donor's leukapheresis produced roughly between roughly 0.85 and 10 billion PBMCs.

What the study reported, not specific to this receptor: Larger estimated clonotype richness was generally found for naive subsets than for memory subsets. Sampling was limited to blood, and TCR repertoires in tissue likely differ from TCR repertoires in blood. Rarefaction of sorted-subset datasets indicated incomplete sequencing despite the large sequencing depth. Because the study included only a small number of donors, the genetic and exposure-history diversity represented was limited. When four donors were compared, the shared fraction of clonotypes was around 4.6% for naive CD4, approximately 3.5% for naive CD8, 2.3% for memory CD4, and less than 0.45% for memory CD8. Pairwise subsampling indicated that sequencing depth was expected to affect the degree of clonotype sharing among donors. Clonotypes shared by all four sorted-subset donors showed higher generation probabilities than non-shared clonotypes.

Donors were healthy HIV-negative adults with no recently reported acute infections or vaccinations. All donors were Caucasian adults living in Nashville, Tennessee, USA. CD4+ T cells were enriched by magnetic negative selection, after which naive cells were positively selected on CD45RA and the negative fraction was taken as the memory subset. Blood was obtained by leukapheresis, after which PBMCs were separated by Ficoll-Histopaque density gradient centrifugation and cryopreserved in liquid nitrogen vapor phase. Analytical flow cytometry was used to check the purity and quantity of every magnetically sorted T cell population. From each sorted fraction, genomic DNA was isolated and quantified by UV absorbance on a Nanodrop 2000c.

The source is a man aged 18-30 years in good health. Some clones in this sample may be carry-over from other donors' samples. Recombination connected TRBV7-3 to TRBJ1-1; a tentative D match to TRBD1 spans 5 bases. The sample taken for sequencing was naive CD4+ T cells from PBMCs. This specimen's cell subset or site label, interpreted: CD45RA+ positively selected. The DNA reads TGTGCCAGCAGCCTCTCGGTGGGCGCATTCCCGGGGGACGCTTTCTTT. The translation is CASSLSVGAFPGDAFF. Joined to the reference TRBV7-3 and TRBJ1-1 proteins, this CDR3 gives the full variable domain: GAGVSQTPSNKVTEKGKYVELRCDPISGHTALYWYRQSLGQGPEFLIYFQGTGAADDSGLPNDRFFAVRPEGSVSTLKIQRTERGDSAVYLCASSLSVGAFPGDAFFGQGTRLTVV.